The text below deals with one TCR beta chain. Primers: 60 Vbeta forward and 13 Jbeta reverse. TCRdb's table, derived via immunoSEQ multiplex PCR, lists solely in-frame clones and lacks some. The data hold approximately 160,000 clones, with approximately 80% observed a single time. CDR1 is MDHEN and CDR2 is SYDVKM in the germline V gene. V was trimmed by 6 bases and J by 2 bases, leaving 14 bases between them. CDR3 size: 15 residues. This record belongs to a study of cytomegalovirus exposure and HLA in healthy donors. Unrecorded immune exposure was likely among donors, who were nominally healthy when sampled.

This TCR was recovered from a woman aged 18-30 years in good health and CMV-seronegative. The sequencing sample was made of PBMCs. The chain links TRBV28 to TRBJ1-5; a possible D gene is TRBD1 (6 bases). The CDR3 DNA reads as TGTGCCAGCAGCGTAAACAGGGTCCGCAATCAGCCCCAGCATTTT. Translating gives CASSVNRVRNQPQHF.